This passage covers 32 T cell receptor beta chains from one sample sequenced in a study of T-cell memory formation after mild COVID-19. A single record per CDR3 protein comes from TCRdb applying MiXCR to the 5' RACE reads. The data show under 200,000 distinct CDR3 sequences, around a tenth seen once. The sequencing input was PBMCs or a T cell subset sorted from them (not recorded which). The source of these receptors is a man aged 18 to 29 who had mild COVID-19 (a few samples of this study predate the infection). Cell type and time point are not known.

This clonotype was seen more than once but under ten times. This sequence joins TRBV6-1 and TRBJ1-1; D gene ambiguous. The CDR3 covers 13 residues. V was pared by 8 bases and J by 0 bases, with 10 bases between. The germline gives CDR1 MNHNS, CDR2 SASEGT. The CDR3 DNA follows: TGTGCCAGCCAGACTGGCATGAACACTGAAGCTTTCTTT. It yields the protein CASQTGMNTEAFF.

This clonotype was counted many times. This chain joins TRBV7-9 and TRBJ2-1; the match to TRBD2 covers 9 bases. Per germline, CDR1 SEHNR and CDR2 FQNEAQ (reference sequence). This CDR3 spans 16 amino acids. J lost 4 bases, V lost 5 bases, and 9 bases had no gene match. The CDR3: CASSPRGSGGYNEQFF. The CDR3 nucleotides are TGTGCCAGCAGCCCCCGAGGGAGCGGGGGGTACAATGAGCAGTTCTTC. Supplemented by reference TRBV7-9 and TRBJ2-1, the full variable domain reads DTGVSQNPRHKITKRGQNVTFRCDPISEHNRLYWYRQTLGQGPEFLTYFQNEAQLEKSRLLSDRFSAERPKGSFSTLEIQRTEQGDSAMYLCASSPRGSGGYNEQFFGPGTRLTVL.

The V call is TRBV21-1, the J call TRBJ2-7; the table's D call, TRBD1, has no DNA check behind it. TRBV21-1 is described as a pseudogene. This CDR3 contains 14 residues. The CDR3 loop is CASSKEGGGNEQYF. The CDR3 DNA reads TGTGCCAGCAGCAAAGAAGGTGGGGGAAACGAGCAGTACTTC.

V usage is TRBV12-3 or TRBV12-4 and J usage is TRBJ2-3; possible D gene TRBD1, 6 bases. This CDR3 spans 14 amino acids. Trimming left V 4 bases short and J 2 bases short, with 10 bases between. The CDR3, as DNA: TGTGCCAGCAGTTCTGGACAGAACACAGATACGCAGTATTTT. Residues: CASSSGQNTDTQYF.

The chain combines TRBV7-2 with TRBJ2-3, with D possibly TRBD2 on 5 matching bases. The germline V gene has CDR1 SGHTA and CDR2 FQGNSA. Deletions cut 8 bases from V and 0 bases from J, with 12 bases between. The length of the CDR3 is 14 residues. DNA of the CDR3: TGTGCCAGCCGCTCTAGGACTAGCACAGATACGCAGTATTTT. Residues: CASRSRTSTDTQYF.

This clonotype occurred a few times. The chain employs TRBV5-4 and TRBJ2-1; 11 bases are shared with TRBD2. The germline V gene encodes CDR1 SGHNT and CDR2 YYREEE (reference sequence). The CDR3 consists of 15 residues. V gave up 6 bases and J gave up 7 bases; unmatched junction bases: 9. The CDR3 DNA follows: TGTGCCAGCACCGGGGCTAGCGGGGGGTTTAATGAGCAGTTCTTC. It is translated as CASTGASGGFNEQFF.

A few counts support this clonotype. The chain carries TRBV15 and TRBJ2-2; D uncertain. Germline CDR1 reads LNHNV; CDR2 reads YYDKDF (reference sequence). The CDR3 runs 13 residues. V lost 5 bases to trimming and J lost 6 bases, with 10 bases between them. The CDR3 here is CATSPRTAGELFF. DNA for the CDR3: TGTGCCACCAGCCCAAGAACCGCCGGGGAGCTGTTTTTT. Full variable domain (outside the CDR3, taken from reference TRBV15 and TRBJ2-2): DAMVIQNPRYQVTQFGKPVTLSCSQTLNHNVMYWYQQKSSQAPKLLFHYYDKDFNNEADTPDNFQSRRPNTSFCFLDIRSPGLGDTAMYLCATSPRTAGELFFGEGSRLTVL.

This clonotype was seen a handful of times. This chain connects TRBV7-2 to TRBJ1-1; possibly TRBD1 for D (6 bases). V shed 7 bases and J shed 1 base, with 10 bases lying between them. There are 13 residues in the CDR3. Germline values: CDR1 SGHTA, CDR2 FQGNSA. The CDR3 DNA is TGTGCCAGCACTGGACAGAGGAACACTGAAGCTTTCTTT. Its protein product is CASTGQRNTEAFF.

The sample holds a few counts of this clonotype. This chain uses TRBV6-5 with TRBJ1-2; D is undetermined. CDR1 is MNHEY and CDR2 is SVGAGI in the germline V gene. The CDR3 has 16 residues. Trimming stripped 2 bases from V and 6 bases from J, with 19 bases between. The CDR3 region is CASSYDGVWEGHGYTF. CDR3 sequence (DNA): TGTGCCAGCAGTTACGACGGAGTTTGGGAAGGGCATGGCTACACCTTC.

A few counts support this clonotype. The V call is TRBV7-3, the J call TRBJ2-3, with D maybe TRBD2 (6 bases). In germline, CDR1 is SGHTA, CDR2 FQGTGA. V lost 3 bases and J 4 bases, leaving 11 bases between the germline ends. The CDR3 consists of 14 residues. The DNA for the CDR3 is TGTGCCAGCAGCTTCTCGCGGGGCCCAGATACGCAGTATTTT. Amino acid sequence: CASSFSRGPDTQYF.

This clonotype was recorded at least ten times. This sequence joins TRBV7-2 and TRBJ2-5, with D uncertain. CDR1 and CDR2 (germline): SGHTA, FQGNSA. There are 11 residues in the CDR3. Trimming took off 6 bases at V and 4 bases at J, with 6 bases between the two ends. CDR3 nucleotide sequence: TGTGCCAGCAGTTCGAGAGAGACCCAGTACTTC. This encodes CASSSRETQYF.

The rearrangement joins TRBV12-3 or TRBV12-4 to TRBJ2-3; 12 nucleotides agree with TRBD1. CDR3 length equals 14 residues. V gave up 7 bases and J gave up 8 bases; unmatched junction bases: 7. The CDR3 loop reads CASTPGQGAGTQYF. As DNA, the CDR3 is TGTGCCAGCACCCCGGGACAGGGGGCTGGTACGCAGTATTTT.

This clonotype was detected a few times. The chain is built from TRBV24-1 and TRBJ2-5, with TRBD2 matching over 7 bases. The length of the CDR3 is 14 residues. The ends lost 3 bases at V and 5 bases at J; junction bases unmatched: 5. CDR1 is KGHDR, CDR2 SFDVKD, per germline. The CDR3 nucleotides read TGTGCCACCAGTGATCGACTAGCTGGGGAGACCCAGTACTTC. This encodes CATSDRLAGETQYF.

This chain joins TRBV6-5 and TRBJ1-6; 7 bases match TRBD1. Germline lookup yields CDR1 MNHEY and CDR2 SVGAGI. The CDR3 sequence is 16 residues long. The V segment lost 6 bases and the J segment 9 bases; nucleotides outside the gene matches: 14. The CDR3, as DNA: TGTGCCAGCAGCCGGACGACAGGGCGAGGTAGTTCACCCCTCCACTTT. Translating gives CASSRTTGRGSSPLHF.

DNA of the CDR3: TGCAGTGCTAGAGATCCAGGAGGAGAGACCCAGTACTTC. As protein: CSARDPGGETQYF. The rearrangement joins TRBV20-1 to TRBJ2-5, with D perhaps TRBD2 (5 bases). Germline V gene sequence: CDR1 DFQATT, CDR2 SNEGSKA (reference sequence). The CDR3 consists of 13 residues. V was cut by 0 bases and J by 4 bases, with 9 bases left in between.

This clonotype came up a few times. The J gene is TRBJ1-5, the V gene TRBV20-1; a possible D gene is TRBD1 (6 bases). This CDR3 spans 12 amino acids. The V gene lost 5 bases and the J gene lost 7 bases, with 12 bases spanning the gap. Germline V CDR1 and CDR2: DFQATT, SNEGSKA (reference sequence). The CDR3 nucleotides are TGCAGTGCTTCGAGGGGGGCCCAGCCCCAGCATTTT. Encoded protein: CSASRGAQPQHF.

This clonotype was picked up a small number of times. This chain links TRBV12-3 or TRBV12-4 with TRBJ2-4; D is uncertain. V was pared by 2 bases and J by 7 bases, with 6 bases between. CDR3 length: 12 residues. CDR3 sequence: CASSLSANIQYF. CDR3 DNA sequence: TGTGCCAGCAGTTTATCAGCGAACATTCAGTACTTC.

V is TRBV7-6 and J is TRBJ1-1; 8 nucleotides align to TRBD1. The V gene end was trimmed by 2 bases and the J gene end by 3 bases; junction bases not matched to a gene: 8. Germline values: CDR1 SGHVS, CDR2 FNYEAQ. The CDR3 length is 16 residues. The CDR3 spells CASSLRATGGYTEAFF. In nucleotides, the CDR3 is TGTGCCAGCAGCTTAAGGGCTACAGGGGGATACACTGAAGCTTTCTTT.

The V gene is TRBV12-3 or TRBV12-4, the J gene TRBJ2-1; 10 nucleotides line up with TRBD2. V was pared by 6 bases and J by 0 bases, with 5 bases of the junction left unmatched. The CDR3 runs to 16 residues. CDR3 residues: CASRLSGGASYNEQFF. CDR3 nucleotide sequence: TGTGCCAGCAGGTTAAGCGGGGGGGCCTCCTACAATGAGCAGTTCTTC.

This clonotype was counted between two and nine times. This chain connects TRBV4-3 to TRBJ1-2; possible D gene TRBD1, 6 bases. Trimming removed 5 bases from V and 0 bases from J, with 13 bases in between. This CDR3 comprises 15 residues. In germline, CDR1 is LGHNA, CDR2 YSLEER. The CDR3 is CASSTPGGSNYGYTF. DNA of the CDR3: TGCGCCAGCAGCACCCCGGGGGGCTCTAACTATGGCTACACCTTC.

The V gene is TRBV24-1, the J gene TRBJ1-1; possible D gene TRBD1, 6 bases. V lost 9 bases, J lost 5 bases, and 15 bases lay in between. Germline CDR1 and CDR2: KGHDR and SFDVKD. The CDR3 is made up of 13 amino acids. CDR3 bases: TGTGCCACCCAGAAGACAGGATGGACTGAAGCTTTCTTT. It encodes CATQKTGWTEAFF.

DNA for the CDR3: TGCGCCAGCTCCAGCGGGGGCGACACAGATACGCAGTATTTT. Translated: CASSSGGDTDTQYF. The chain recombines TRBV5-1 with TRBJ2-3, with 8 bases that match TRBD2. The germline V gene has CDR1 SGHRS and CDR2 YFSETQ. Losses at the gene ends were 7 bases for V and 2 bases for J; bases not matched to a gene: 6. The CDR3 is 14 amino acids. The entire variable domain, with the rest obtained from reference TRBV5-1 and TRBJ2-3, is as follows: KAGVTQTPRYLIKTRGQQVTLSCSPISGHRSVSWYQQTPGQGLQFLFEYFSETQRNKGNFPGRFSGRQFSNSRSEMNVSTLELGDSALYLCASSSGGDTDTQYFGPGTRLTVL.

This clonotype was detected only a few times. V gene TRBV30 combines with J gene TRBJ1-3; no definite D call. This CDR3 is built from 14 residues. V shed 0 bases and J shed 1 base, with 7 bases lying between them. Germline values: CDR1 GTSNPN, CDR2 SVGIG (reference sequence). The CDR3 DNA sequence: TGTGCCTGGAGTGTCCCCGCATCTGGAAACACCATATATTTT. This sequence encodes CAWSVPASGNTIYF.

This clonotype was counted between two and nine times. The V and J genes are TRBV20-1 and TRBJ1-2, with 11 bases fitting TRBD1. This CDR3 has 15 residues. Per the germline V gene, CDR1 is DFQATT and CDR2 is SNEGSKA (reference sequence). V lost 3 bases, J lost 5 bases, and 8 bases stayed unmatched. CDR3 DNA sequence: TGCAGTGCTAGGAGGGGACAGGGGGAAATTTATGGCTACACCTTC. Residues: CSARRGQGEIYGYTF.

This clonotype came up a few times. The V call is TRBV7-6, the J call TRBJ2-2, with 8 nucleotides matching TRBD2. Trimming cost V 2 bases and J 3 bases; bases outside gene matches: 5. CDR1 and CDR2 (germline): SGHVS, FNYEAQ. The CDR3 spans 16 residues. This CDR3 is CASSLTSGGYTGELFF. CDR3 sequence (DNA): TGTGCCAGCAGCTTAACCAGCGGGGGTTACACCGGGGAGCTGTTTTTT. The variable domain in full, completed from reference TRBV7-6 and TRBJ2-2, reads GAGVSQSPRYKVTKRGQDVALRCDPISGHVSLYWYRQALGQGPEFLTYFNYEAQQDKSGLPNDRFSAERPEGSISTLTIQRTEQRDSAMYRCASSLTSGGYTGELFFGEGSRLTVL.

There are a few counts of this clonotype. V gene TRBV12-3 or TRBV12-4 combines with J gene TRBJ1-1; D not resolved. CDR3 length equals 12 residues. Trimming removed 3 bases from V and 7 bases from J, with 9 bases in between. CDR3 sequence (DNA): TGTGCCAGCAGTTTCTCGGTAATTGAAGCTTTCTTT. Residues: CASSFSVIEAFF.

CDR3 nucleotide sequence: TGTGCCAGCAGTTCCCAGGGGGCGGCCCCGGGCTACACCTTC. Its protein is CASSSQGAAPGYTF. The chain has TRBV6-6 and TRBJ1-2; 8 nucleotides match TRBD1. V shed 4 bases and J 8 bases; nucleotides not matched to a gene: 9. Germline CDR1 MNHNY, CDR2 SVGAGI (reference sequence). The CDR3 is 14 residues long.

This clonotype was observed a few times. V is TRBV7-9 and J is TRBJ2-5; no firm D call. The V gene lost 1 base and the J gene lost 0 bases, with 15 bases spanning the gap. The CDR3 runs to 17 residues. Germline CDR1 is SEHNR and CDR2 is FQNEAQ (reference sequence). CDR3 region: CASSLGLQRIDQETQYF. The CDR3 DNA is TGTGCCAGCAGCTTAGGTTTACAGCGCATCGACCAAGAGACCCAGTACTTC. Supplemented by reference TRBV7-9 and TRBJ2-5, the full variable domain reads DTGVSQNPRHKITKRGQNVTFRCDPISEHNRLYWYRQTLGQGPEFLTYFQNEAQLEKSRLLSDRFSAERPKGSFSTLEIQRTEQGDSAMYLCASSLGLQRIDQETQYFGPGTRLLVL.

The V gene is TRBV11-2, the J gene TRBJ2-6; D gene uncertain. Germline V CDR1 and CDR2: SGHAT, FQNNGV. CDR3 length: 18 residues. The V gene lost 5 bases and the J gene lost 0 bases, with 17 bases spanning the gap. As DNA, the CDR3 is TGTGCCAGCAGCACTTTGGTTGGCAACCCCTCTGGGGCCAACGTCCTGACTTTC. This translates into CASSTLVGNPSGANVLTF.

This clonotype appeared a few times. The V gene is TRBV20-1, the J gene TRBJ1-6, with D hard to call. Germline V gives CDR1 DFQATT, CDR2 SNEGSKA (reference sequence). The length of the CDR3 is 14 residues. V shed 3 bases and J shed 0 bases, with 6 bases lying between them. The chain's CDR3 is CSARDSSYNSPLHF. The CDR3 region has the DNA TGCAGTGCTAGGGATAGCTCCTATAATTCACCCCTCCACTTT.

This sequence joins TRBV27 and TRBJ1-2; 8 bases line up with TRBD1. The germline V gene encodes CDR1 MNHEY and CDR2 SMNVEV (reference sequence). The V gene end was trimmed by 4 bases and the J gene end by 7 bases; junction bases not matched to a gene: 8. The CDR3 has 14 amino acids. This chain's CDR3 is CASSYRTGRSGYTF. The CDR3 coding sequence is TGTGCCAGCAGTTACCGGACAGGGCGCTCTGGCTACACCTTC.

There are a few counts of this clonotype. CDR3 DNA sequence: TGCGCCAGCAGCCAAGTTGAGTGGGATGAAAAACTGTTTTTT. The encoded protein is CASSQVEWDEKLFF. The chain carries TRBV4-3 and TRBJ1-4, with unresolved D. Germline assignment: CDR1 LGHNA and CDR2 YSLEER. This CDR3 region has 14 residues. Trimming shortened V by 1 base and J by 6 bases, and 9 bases separated the two germline ends.